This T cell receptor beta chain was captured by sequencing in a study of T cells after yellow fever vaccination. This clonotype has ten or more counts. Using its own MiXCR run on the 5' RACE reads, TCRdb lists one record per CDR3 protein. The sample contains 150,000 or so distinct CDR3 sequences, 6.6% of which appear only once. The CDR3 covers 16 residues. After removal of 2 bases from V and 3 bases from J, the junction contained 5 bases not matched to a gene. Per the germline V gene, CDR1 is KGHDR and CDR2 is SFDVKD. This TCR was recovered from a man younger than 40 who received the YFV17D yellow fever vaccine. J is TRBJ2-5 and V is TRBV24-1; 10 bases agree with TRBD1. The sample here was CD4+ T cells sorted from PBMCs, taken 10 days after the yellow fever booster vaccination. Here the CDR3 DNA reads TGTGCCACCAGTGATTCGGAGACAGGGGGCGAAGAGACCCAGTACTTC. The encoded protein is CATSDSETGGEETQYF.